In its sample, the clone carrying this T cell receptor beta chain was seen many times. Its antigen is undetermined. The data belong to a study of blood T cells in healthy people across ages. General observations from the study: Donors of long life had a larger count of naive CD4+ cells and greater diversity than aged donors.

A second PCR, run for about 7 to 11 cycles, used a sample-barcoded 5' primer plus a J-beta primer mix. TCRdb re-called the 5' RACE reads through MiXCR, storing one row per CDR3 protein. The table shows 800,000 to 1,300,000 distinct CDR3 sequences, with roughly a quarter occurring only once. The data also belong to a second study, concerning T cells of mothers and their children. That report notes: RNA that had been extracted went wholly into cDNA synthesis, at roughly 1.5 ug per 15 ul. Slightly higher overlap, not significant, was seen in related mother-child pairs than in unrelated pairs.

The sequenced sample consisted of blood. The clonotype comes from a girl aged 2-10 years in good health.

This CDR3 is CASSPLETTLDNEQFF. The CDR3 DNA reads as TGCGCCAGCAGCCCCTTAGAAACGACGTTGGACAATGAGCAGTTCTTC. V and J are TRBV4-1 and TRBJ2-1; D call uncertain. The CDR3 has 16 amino acids. Trimming took off 4 bases at V and 5 bases at J, with 18 bases between the two ends. CDR1 and CDR2 from the germline V gene are MGHRA and YSYEKL.